This T cell receptor (beta chain) was retrieved from a study of T-cell reconstitution after alpha-beta-depleted transplantation in children. General observations from the study: Where alpha-beta T cells came from about two months after transplant was reportedly several hundred expanded graft clones.

This clonotype was counted between two and nine times. As yet, its antigen is unknown. Unique molecular identifiers were used in preparing the TCRbeta library. One entry per CDR3 protein, called by TCRdb with MiXCR from the PCR reads. The data hold fewer than 250,000 distinct CDR3 sequences, with approximately 17% observed a single time. The J segment lost 1 base and the V segment lost 3 bases, leaving 6 bases of the junction unmatched. CDR1 is MNHNS and CDR2 is SASEGT in the germline V gene. The CDR3 runs to 16 residues. Sequenced material: PBMCs, mostly from graft donor cells, taken 360 days after TCRalphabeta/CD19-depleted stem cell transplant. This TCR was sampled from a male patient aged 2-15 years who had a stem cell transplant for acute lymphoblastic leukemia, so the T cells may come from the graft donor. The gene calls are TRBV6-1 and TRBJ2-1, with 7 positions matching TRBD1. CDR3 amino acids: CASSDDRVFSYNEQFF. The CDR3 nucleotides read TGTGCCAGCAGTGACGACAGGGTTTTTTCCTACAATGAGCAGTTCTTC.